This entry is about one T cell receptor beta chain. In the source study's methods: Amplification of reference gene primers was used by the study to estimate nucleated cell counts. Clones were sequenced by immunoSEQ multiplex PCR, and TCRdb holds only the in-frame ones, with some missing. The V and J calls and clone size come from that table; D and trimming were worked out from the DNA. The repertoire holds over 150,000 clones, with approximately 84% as singletons. The length of the CDR3 is 13 residues. Germline V gene lookup returns CDR1 MNHEY and CDR2 SVGEGT. V lost 2 bases and J 2 bases, leaving 7 bases between the germline ends. This sample is drawn from a study of blood T cell repertoires in COVID-19. Across the study: Samples of COVID-19 (acute and convalescent) were obtained from the United States, Italy and Spain. Sample material is recorded as cDNA or gDNA derived from T cells, B-cell-depleted T cells, or PBMCs.

The TCR originated in a human donor with acute or convalescent COVID-19. The donor label of this sample is uncertain. The rearrangement uses TRBV6-2 or TRBV6-3 and TRBJ2-7, with a possible D match to TRBD1 (5 bases). The specimen sequenced was peripheral blood. DNA of the CDR3: TGTGCCAGCAGTTACGGGGCAACCTACGAGCAGTACTTC. Its translation: CASSYGATYEQYF.